This is a list of T cell receptor beta chains from one sample in a study of a mutant IDH1 vaccine in newly diagnosed glioma. TCRdb's copy holds only in-frame clones and misses some; the assay was immunoSEQ multiplex PCR. The sample consists of tens of thousands of clones, 65% of them appearing once. The antigens these receptors bind are not known. This sample comprised peripheral blood mononuclear cells (PBMCs), obtained from a glioma patient whose treatment included an IDH1 peptide vaccine. The receptors stem from a man aged 40-50 years with glioma. Some clones in this sample may be carry-over from other donors' samples. The CDR3 runs from the conserved cysteine through the conserved F or W.

CDR3aa: CASIPSGNTIYF
v_gene: TRBV6-1
len: 12
j_gene: TRBJ1-3

CDR3aa: CAWSGTFFYGYTF
v_gene: TRBV30
len: 13
j_gene: TRBJ1-2

CDR3aa: CASSFRGSSYEQYF
v_gene: TRBV7-8
len: 14
j_gene: TRBJ2-7

CDR3aa: CASSQSCEGSTGELFF
v_gene: TRBV23-1
len: 16
j_gene: TRBJ2-2

CDR3aa: CASSPRLSGNTIYF
v_gene: TRBV27
len: 14
j_gene: TRBJ1-3

CDR3aa: CASSQENRATQPQHF
v_gene: TRBV4-1
len: 15
j_gene: TRBJ1-5

CDR3aa: CASSLSRGTYEQYF
v_gene: TRBV7-8
len: 14
j_gene: TRBJ2-7

CDR3aa: CASSLGLAPRNEQFF
v_gene: TRBV5-8
len: 15
j_gene: TRBJ2-1

CDR3aa: CASSLGGTAISGANVLTF
v_gene: TRBV5-1
len: 18
j_gene: TRBJ2-6

CDR3aa: CASSLEVGQGITNEKLFF
v_gene: TRBV5-1
len: 18
j_gene: TRBJ1-4

CDR3aa: CSVLQGYGYTF
v_gene: TRBV29-1
len: 11
j_gene: TRBJ1-2

CDR3aa: CASSLETSGGAGVYF
v_gene: TRBV5-1
len: 15
j_gene: TRBJ2-7

CDR3aa: CAWRGTGVDGYTF
v_gene: TRBV30
len: 13
j_gene: TRBJ1-2

CDR3aa: CASSSRASGGEAFF
v_gene: TRBV7-6
len: 14
j_gene: TRBJ1-1

CDR3aa: CAIRGQSNEQYF
v_gene: TRBV10-3
len: 12
j_gene: TRBJ2-7

CDR3aa: CASSYSRDYEQYF
v_gene: TRBV6-6
len: 13
j_gene: TRBJ2-7

CDR3aa: CASSPQRTDTQYF
v_gene: TRBV7-2
len: 13
j_gene: TRBJ2-3

CDR3aa: CSVGGGATDTQYF
v_gene: TRBV29-1
len: 13
j_gene: TRBJ2-3

CDR3aa: CASSPTGDQPQHF
v_gene: TRBV18
len: 13
j_gene: TRBJ1-5

CDR3aa: CASSSRQGAWETQYF
v_gene: TRBV7-9
len: 15
j_gene: TRBJ2-5

CDR3aa: CASNPQTPLYGYTF
v_gene: TRBV2
len: 14
j_gene: TRBJ1-2

CDR3aa: CASSPDRREAFF
v_gene: TRBV7-9
len: 12
j_gene: TRBJ1-1

CDR3aa: CAISVGAQAKNIQYF
v_gene: TRBV10-3
len: 15
j_gene: TRBJ2-4

CDR3aa: CASVAGTSGGADTQYF
v_gene: TRBV2
len: 16
j_gene: TRBJ2-3

CDR3aa: CASGPGLSARGELFF
v_gene: TRBV7-9
len: 15
j_gene: TRBJ2-2

CDR3aa: CASSSGRTEAFF
v_gene: TRBV11-3
len: 12
j_gene: TRBJ1-1

CDR3aa: CASSPGLGGAEQFF
v_gene: TRBV4-1
len: 14
j_gene: TRBJ2-1

CDR3aa: CASSDEAGLAGGARTDTQYF
v_gene: TRBV2
len: 20
j_gene: TRBJ2-3

CDR3aa: CSVGYGTHIYNEQFF
v_gene: TRBV29-1
len: 15
j_gene: TRBJ2-1

CDR3aa: CASSIGGADGELFF
v_gene: TRBV19
len: 14
j_gene: TRBJ2-2

CDR3aa: CAARGQGSSGANVLTF
v_gene: TRBV10-3
len: 16
j_gene: TRBJ2-6

CDR3aa: CASSPRQGLTNEKLFF
v_gene: TRBV18
len: 16
j_gene: TRBJ1-4

CDR3aa: CASSPSLSYNEQFF
v_gene: TRBV5-1
len: 14
j_gene: TRBJ2-1

CDR3aa: CASSFQRVEQYF
v_gene: TRBV5-6
len: 12
j_gene: TRBJ2-7

CDR3aa: CASSDRGQNTEAFF
v_gene: TRBV10-2
len: 14
j_gene: TRBJ1-1

CDR3aa: CASSGRIGTSGEYSYNEQFF
v_gene: TRBV7-6
len: 20
j_gene: TRBJ2-1

CDR3aa: CASSLAGLGEKLFF
v_gene: TRBV5-4
len: 14
j_gene: TRBJ1-4

CDR3aa: CSVPGPKWETQYF
v_gene: TRBV29-1
len: 13
j_gene: TRBJ2-5

CDR3aa: CASSQAPYASYEQYF
v_gene: TRBV4-2
len: 15
j_gene: TRBJ2-7

CDR3aa: CSVAGDRDTGELFF
v_gene: TRBV29-1
len: 14
j_gene: TRBJ2-2

CDR3aa: CASSGSTGALSYEQYF
v_gene: TRBV10-2
len: 16
j_gene: TRBJ2-7

CDR3aa: CASSSGTDRFREKLFF
v_gene: TRBV5-1
len: 16
j_gene: TRBJ1-4

CDR3aa: CAAQGGSSYEQYF
v_gene: TRBV10-3
len: 13
j_gene: TRBJ2-7

CDR3aa: CASRLSNTEAFF
v_gene: TRBV5-1
len: 12
j_gene: TRBJ1-1

CDR3aa: CASQGAEYNEQFF
v_gene: TRBV7-9
len: 13
j_gene: TRBJ2-1

CDR3aa: CATSRDFFGTGAYEQYF
v_gene: TRBV15
len: 17
j_gene: TRBJ2-7

CDR3aa: CAGGTRLGTGELFF
v_gene: TRBV2
len: 14
j_gene: TRBJ2-2

CDR3aa: CASSPLSTRDDSPLHF
v_gene: TRBV18
len: 16
j_gene: TRBJ1-6